The following is a T cell receptor beta chain sequence with its context. This specimen comes from a study of control samples from healthy donors and cancer patients. The assay was immunoSEQ multiplex PCR, and TCRdb's table has in-frame clones only and misses some. Of about 80,000 clones listed, roughly 89% were seen once; the top ten hold 4.5% to 7%. The J segment lost 10 bases and the V segment lost 0 bases, leaving 14 bases of the junction unmatched. This CDR3 contains 17 residues. From germline, CDR1 is LGHNA and CDR2 YNFKEQ. Sample: blood. This TCR was sampled from a man aged 45-65 years in good health. The V gene is TRBV4-2, the J gene TRBJ2-1; 8 bases align to TRBD2. The CDR3 reads CASSQEGLNGGAWEQFF. CDR3 DNA: TGTGCCAGCAGCCAAGAAGGACTCAACGGGGGGGCATGGGAGCAGTTCTTC.